The next 14 T cell receptor beta chains were all read from a single sample in a study of PD-L1 blockade in urothelial cancer (dated by TCRdb to about 2017). This sample's time point label indicates: pretreatment peripheral blood. Library method: the immunoSEQ multiplex PCR assay. Here the immuneACCESS table is served through TCRdb, limited to in-frame sequences with V and J called. Missing clones are a known gap in these copies; in checked studies unresolved V genes cover under half, and the rest lacks a known reason. For this sample the table gives about 55,000 clones, of which around 75% were detected only once. The ten largest clones capture over 4% of the sample. The sample here was PBMCs, taken around atezolizumab (anti-PD-L1) treatment. These receptors came from a man in his sixties or seventies with urothelial cancer.

This sequence joins TRBV11-3 and TRBJ2-1; D is perhaps TRBD2 (6 bases). CDR1 SGHNT and CDR2 YENEEA come from the germline V gene. CDR3 length equals 15 residues. Trimming removed 5 bases from V and 7 bases from J, with 18 bases in between. This CDR3 reads CASSQLGTSLNEQFF. In DNA form, the CDR3 reads TGTGCCAGCAGCCAGCTTGGAACTAGCCTAAATGAGCAGTTCTTC.

The V and J genes are TRBV6-6 and TRBJ2-3, with D maybe TRBD2 (5 bases). CDR3 length: 16 residues. V gave up 6 bases and J gave up 1 base, with 17 bases separating them. Germline V gives CDR1 MNHNY, CDR2 SVGAGI (reference sequence). The CDR3 DNA is TGTGCCAGCAGATCGGACGGACTTTCTGGCACAGATACGCAGTATTTT. Its protein is CASRSDGLSGTDTQYF.

The chain recombines TRBV2 with TRBJ2-5, with 8 positions matching TRBD2. The CDR3 covers 13 residues. Germline V gene lookup returns CDR1 SNHLY and CDR2 FYNNEI. V shed 7 bases, J shed 0 bases, and the junction held 1 base outside the gene matches. CDR3 in DNA: TGTGCCAGCACTAGCGGGTACCAAGAGACCCAGTACTTC. This sequence encodes CASTSGYQETQYF.

J is TRBJ2-3 and V is TRBV5-1, with D possibly TRBD1 on 6 matching bases. This CDR3 has 14 residues. Germline CDR1 is SGHRS and CDR2 is YFSETQ. Trimming cost V 2 bases and J 6 bases, with 13 bases left between them. The chain's CDR3 is CASSFEGVWDTQYF. The CDR3 coding sequence is TGCGCCAGCAGCTTTGAGGGGGTGTGGGATACGCAGTATTTT.

V usage is TRBV7-2 and J usage is TRBJ2-7; D uncertain. CDR3 length equals 15 residues. Germline assignment: CDR1 SGHTA and CDR2 FQGNSA. Trimming shortened V by 4 bases and J by 0 bases, and 13 bases separated the two germline ends. In DNA form, the CDR3 reads TGTGCCAGCAGCTCCTATGACACGTACTCCTACGAGCAGTACTTC. Encoded protein: CASSSYDTYSYEQYF.

The J gene is TRBJ1-2, the V gene TRBV27, with TRBD1 identical over 7 bases. The CDR3 covers 15 residues. Germline V gene sequence: CDR1 MNHEY, CDR2 SMNVEV (reference sequence). Trimming took 6 bases from V and 7 from J; bases not matched to a gene: 14. CDR3 sequence reads: CASSGRGARLAGYTF. The CDR3 region has the DNA TGTGCCAGCAGCGGCAGGGGGGCCCGCTTAGCTGGCTACACCTTC.

V and J are TRBV18 and TRBJ2-3, with 8 bases lining up with TRBD2. The germline CDR1 and CDR2 sequences are KGHSH and LQKENI. Germline trimming cut 6 bases from V and 3 bases from J; bases unmatched to any gene: 8. The CDR3 covers 15 residues. Written as DNA, the CDR3 is TGTGCCAGCTCGGACCGGCGGGAGGCGACAGATACGCAGTATTTT. Translation: CASSDRREATDTQYF.

The chain is built from TRBV5-8 and TRBJ2-5; 7 bases agree with TRBD2. The CDR3 runs 15 residues. Germline loops: CDR1 SGHTS, CDR2 YDEGEE. V was clipped by 3 bases and J by 5 bases; unmatched bases: 10. This CDR3 is CASSSPGLPKETQYF. CDR3 sequence (DNA): TGTGCCAGCAGCTCTCCGGGACTACCTAAGGAGACCCAGTACTTC. The full variable domain, in which reference TRBV5-8 and TRBJ2-5 provide the parts outside the CDR3, is EAGVTQSPTHLIKTRGQQATLRCSPISGHTSVYWYQQALGLGLQFLLWYDEGEERNRGNFPPRFSGRQFPNYSSELNVNALELEDSALYLCASSSPGLPKETQYFGPGTRLLVL.

This clone was found many times. This CDR3 is CASSPVGGAQGEQFF. As DNA, the CDR3 is TGTGCCAGCAGCCCGGTGGGGGGGGCGCAGGGTGAGCAGTTCTTC. The chain has TRBV9 and TRBJ2-1; possible D gene TRBD2, 7 bases. Trimming stripped 4 bases from V and 9 bases from J, with 20 bases between. Looked up from germline, CDR1 is SGDLS and CDR2 is YYNGEE. The CDR3 is 15 residues long.

The rearrangement links TRBV19 to TRBJ2-3; the match to TRBD2 covers 9 bases. Germline CDR1 reads LNHDA; CDR2 reads SQIVND (reference sequence). V lost 6 bases to trimming and J lost 3 bases; unmatched junction nucleotides: 7. CDR3 length equals 15 residues. CDR3 protein: CASSVAGVRTDTQYF. The DNA of the CDR3 is TGTGCCAGTAGCGTAGCGGGAGTACGTACAGATACGCAGTATTTT.

This clone was detected many times. The V and J genes are TRBV11-3 and TRBJ2-7; no firm D call. Germline V gene data show CDR1 as SGHNT and CDR2 as YENEEA. The V and J ends lost 1 base and 7 bases respectively, with 11 bases between them. The CDR3 spans 13 residues. The CDR3 DNA is TGTGCCAGCAGCTTAGCCCTTACGAGGGAGCAGTACTTC. This encodes CASSLALTREQYF.

This chain connects TRBV29-1 to TRBJ1-3; weak D call: TRBD1 (5 bases). V was shortened by 4 bases and J by 2 bases, with 9 bases between the two germline ends. Germline CDR1 is SQVTM and CDR2 is ANQGSEA. The CDR3 runs to 13 residues. This chain's CDR3 is CSVGARAGNTIYF. The CDR3 DNA reads as TGCAGCGTTGGGGCCAGGGCTGGAAACACCATATATTTT.

The chain joins TRBV6-1 to TRBJ2-1; D possibly corresponds to TRBD1 (6 bases). Trimming removed 6 bases from V and 1 base from J, with 10 bases in between. The CDR3 consists of 14 residues. Per germline, CDR1 MNHNS and CDR2 SASEGT. The CDR3 loop is CASRGTYSYNEQFF. The CDR3 DNA is TGTGCCAGCAGAGGGACATATTCCTACAATGAGCAGTTCTTC.

In its sample, this clone was seen a few times. This sample includes further DNA sequences coding for the same CDR3. V usage is TRBV7-2 and J usage is TRBJ1-1, with D maybe TRBD1 (5 bases). Germline V gene lookup returns CDR1 SGHTA and CDR2 FQGNSA. Trimming pared 4 bases from V and 5 bases from J, leaving 11 bases between. This CDR3 comprises 13 residues. CDR3: CASSSTTGTEAFF. The CDR3 bases are TGTGCCAGCAGCTCGACCACAGGTACTGAAGCTTTCTTT.